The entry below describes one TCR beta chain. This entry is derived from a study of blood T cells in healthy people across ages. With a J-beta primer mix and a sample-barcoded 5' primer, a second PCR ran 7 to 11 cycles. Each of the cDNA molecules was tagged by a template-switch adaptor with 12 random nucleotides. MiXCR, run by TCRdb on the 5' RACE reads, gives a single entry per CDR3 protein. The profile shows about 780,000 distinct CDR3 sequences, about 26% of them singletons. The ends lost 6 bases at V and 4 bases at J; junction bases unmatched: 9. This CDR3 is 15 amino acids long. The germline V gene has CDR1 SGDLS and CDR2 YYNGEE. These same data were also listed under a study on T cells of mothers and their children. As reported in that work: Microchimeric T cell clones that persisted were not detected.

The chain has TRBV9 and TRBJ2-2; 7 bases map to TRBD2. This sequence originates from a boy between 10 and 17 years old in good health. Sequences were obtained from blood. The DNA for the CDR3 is TGTGCCAGCAACCAGGGACGCGGGGGCACCGGGGAGCTGTTTTTT. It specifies CASNQGRGGTGELFF.